Sequencing of this TCR beta chain was carried out in a study of blood T cell repertoires in COVID-19. Study details: T cells, B-cell-depleted T cells, or PBMCs provided the cDNA or gDNA that served as material.

The authors' processing: Cell counts per sample came from amplifying reference gene primers. The method was immunoSEQ multiplex PCR; TCRdb's version includes in-frame clones alone and lacks a portion of them. V and J calls and clone size are given by that table; D and trimming were obtained from the DNA. The table shows 400,000 to 550,000 clones, with 70% to 90% occurring only once. Sample: PBMCs or T cells enriched from blood (not recorded which). The clonotype originates from a woman between 18 and 29 years old with acute COVID-19.

This CDR3 is CASSLGAGRYQETQYF. The CDR3 DNA is TGTGCCAGCAGCTTAGGGGCAGGAAGGTACCAAGAGACCCAGTACTTC. The chain employs TRBV11-2 and TRBJ2-5, with D unclear. V was pared by 1 base and J by 0 bases, with 12 bases between. The CDR3 loop spans 16 amino acids. CDR1 is SGHAT and CDR2 is FQNNGV in the germline V gene.